Listed here are 24 T cell receptor beta chains from one sample, sequenced in a study of T cell responses to AZD1222 COVID-19 vaccine. Data came from immunoSEQ multiplex PCR; TCRdb stores just in-frame clones and leaves some out. The table shows 150,000 to 200,000 clones, with almost 95% occurring only once. This specimen consisted of peripheral blood, obtained on day 0 of AZD1222 vaccination. The source is an adult in good health.

The rearrangement uses TRBV6-5 and TRBJ2-5, with TRBD1 matching over 9 bases. This CDR3 has 14 residues. Germline assignment: CDR1 MNHEY and CDR2 SVGAGI. V shed 4 bases and J 5 bases; nucleotides not matched to a gene: 5. CDR3 sequence (DNA): TGTGCCAGCAGTTTACAGGGGGCCGGGGAGACCCAGTACTTC. Amino acid sequence: CASSLQGAGETQYF.

The gene calls are TRBV2 and TRBJ1-1; 9 bases match TRBD1. The J segment lost 7 bases and the V segment lost 6 bases, leaving 6 bases of the junction unmatched. The germline V gene encodes CDR1 SNHLY and CDR2 FYNNEI. This CDR3 is built from 13 residues. The CDR3 region is CASRDRGRGEAFF. Here the CDR3 DNA reads TGTGCCAGCAGAGACAGGGGGAGGGGTGAAGCTTTCTTT.

The chain is built from TRBV5-1 and TRBJ2-7; perhaps TRBD1 as D (5 bases). CDR3 length: 16 amino acids. The V and J ends lost 4 bases and 4 bases respectively, with 21 bases between them. The V gene's germline CDR1 is SGHRS and CDR2 YFSETQ. The CDR3 bases are TGCGCCAGCAGCCGGACCCAGGGTTCCCTTACTTACGAGCAGTACTTC. This translates into CASSRTQGSLTYEQYF.

The rearrangement links TRBV24-1 to TRBJ2-2, with D unresolved. The CDR3 consists of 12 residues. Trimming shortened V by 5 bases and J by 4 bases, and 4 bases separated the two germline ends. Germline-derived CDR1 and CDR2 are KGHDR and SFDVKD. The chain's CDR3 is CATSAVTGELFF. In nucleotides, the CDR3 is TGTGCCACCAGTGCCGTCACCGGGGAGCTGTTTTTT.

The chain recombines TRBV10-2 with TRBJ2-3, with D possibly matching TRBD2 (6 bases). The V end was cut by 8 bases, the J end by 2 bases, with 20 bases between. CDR3 length equals 16 residues. CDR1 is WSHSY, CDR2 SAAADI, per germline. The CDR3 coding sequence is TGCGCCAGCCATCGTGGAGGGGTCGATTACACAGATACGCAGTATTTT. Translated, it gives CASHRGGVDYTDTQYF.

The chain links TRBV7-2 to TRBJ2-7; 10 bases map to TRBD2. Per germline, CDR1 SGHTA and CDR2 FQGNSA. V was clipped by 3 bases and J by 5 bases; unmatched bases: 1. The CDR3 covers 13 residues. The CDR3 protein is CASSFGTSDEQYF. DNA of the CDR3: TGTGCCAGCAGCTTCGGGACTAGCGACGAGCAGTACTTC. The variable domain in full, with the rest retrieved from reference TRBV7-2 and TRBJ2-7, is GAGVSQSPSNKVTEKGKDVELRCDPISGHTALYWYRQSLGQGLEFLIYFQGNSAPDKSGLPSDRFSAERTGGSVSTLTIQRTQQEDSAVYLCASSFGTSDEQYFGPGTRLTVT.

CDR3 sequence reads: CASSWAGGKTNTGELFF. The DNA for the CDR3 is TGTGCCAGCAGCTGGGCAGGGGGTAAAACGAACACCGGGGAGCTGTTTTTT. This chain joins TRBV7-9 and TRBJ2-2; TRBD1 matches 7 bases. Looked up from germline, CDR1 is SEHNR and CDR2 is FQNEAQ (reference sequence). The CDR3 runs to 17 residues. Losses at the gene ends were 4 bases for V and 0 bases for J; bases not matched to a gene: 8.

The chain joins TRBV29-1 to TRBJ1-1; D is perhaps TRBD1 (6 bases). CDR1 is SQVTM and CDR2 is ANQGSEA in the germline V gene. CDR3 size: 12 residues. The germline V and J ends were trimmed by 6 bases and 4 bases, with 12 bases remaining between them. CDR3 nucleotides: TGCAGCGTGTTTTGGGGGGCCACTGAAGCTTTCTTT. Residues: CSVFWGATEAFF.

The chain uses TRBV19 and TRBJ1-5; D not certain. The CDR3 covers 17 residues. The germline CDR1 and CDR2 sequences are LNHDA and SQIVND (reference sequence). V was shortened by 3 bases and J by 0 bases, with 15 bases between the two germline ends. The DNA for the CDR3 is TGTGCCAGTAGTATTTCCCAAGTCCGTAATAGCAATCAGCCCCAGCATTTT. Residues: CASSISQVRNSNQPQHF.

This chain connects TRBV7-9 to TRBJ2-7; possible D gene TRBD1, 6 bases. Per germline, CDR1 SEHNR and CDR2 FQNEAQ (reference sequence). Trimming shortened V by 10 bases and J by 6 bases, and 19 bases separated the two germline ends. There are 13 residues in the CDR3. The CDR3 sequence: CAIDSAGALEQYF. Written as DNA, the CDR3 is TGTGCCATCGACTCGGCAGGGGCCCTCGAGCAGTACTTC.

The chain is built from TRBV19 and TRBJ2-1; D gene ambiguous. CDR1 is LNHDA, CDR2 SQIVND, per germline (reference sequence). V was shortened by 4 bases and J by 1 base, with 8 bases between the two germline ends. The CDR3 has 14 residues. This chain's CDR3 is CASSKTESYNEQFF. The DNA of the CDR3 is TGTGCCAGTAGTAAGACCGAGTCCTACAATGAGCAGTTCTTC.

V usage is TRBV29-1 and J usage is TRBJ1-1; TRBD1 aligns across 7 bases. Germline V gives CDR1 SQVTM, CDR2 ANQGSEA. The CDR3 runs to 12 residues. V gave up 7 bases and J gave up 4 bases; unmatched junction bases: 6. The CDR3 is CSAETGPTEAFF. As DNA, the CDR3 is TGCAGCGCCGAGACAGGGCCCACTGAAGCTTTCTTT.

The rearrangement uses TRBV7-2 and TRBJ2-7, with unresolved D. From germline, CDR1 is SGHTA and CDR2 FQGNSA. Trimming removed 0 bases at V and 1 base at J, with 7 bases between. The CDR3 runs 14 residues. CDR3 nucleotides: TGTGCCAGCAGCTTAGCCCTTTCATCCTACGAGCAGTACTTC. Translation: CASSLALSSYEQYF.

The J gene is TRBJ1-4, the V gene TRBV10-3; no clear D. This CDR3 spans 13 amino acids. The germline V and J ends were trimmed by 2 bases and 11 bases, with 12 bases remaining between them. Germline lookup yields CDR1 ENHRY and CDR2 SYGVKD. The CDR3 is CAISEQKSAKLFF. The CDR3 DNA sequence: TGTGCCATCAGTGAGCAAAAGAGCGCTAAACTGTTTTTT.

This chain uses TRBV21-1 with TRBJ2-3; TRBD1 was called by the table and not checked on the DNA. TRBV21-1 is annotated as a pseudogene. This CDR3 has 11 amino acids. The CDR3 protein is CASSKATEQYF. As DNA, the CDR3 is TGTGCCAGCAGCAAAGCGACAGAGCAGTATTTT.

This clone was seen a single time. The chain carries TRBV28 and TRBJ1-4; D gene unclear. CDR1 and CDR2 (germline): MDHEN, SYDVKM. V was trimmed by 2 bases and J by 8 bases, leaving 9 bases between them. This CDR3 comprises 13 residues. The CDR3 loop is CASSLSRSEKLFF. CDR3 DNA sequence: TGTGCCAGCAGTTTAAGTAGGTCCGAAAAACTGTTTTTT.

The chain is built from TRBV5-6 and TRBJ2-5; D uncertain. The CDR3 extends over 11 amino acids. V shed 4 bases and J shed 5 bases, with 6 bases lying between them. CDR1 is SGHDT and CDR2 is YYEEEE in the germline V gene. The CDR3 DNA reads TGTGCCAGCAGCGGAACCGAGACCCAGTACTTC. Residues: CASSGTETQYF.

J is TRBJ1-3 and V is TRBV5-6; TRBD1 might be the D (5 bases). The germline CDR1 and CDR2 sequences are SGHDT and YYEEEE. The CDR3 extends over 17 amino acids. V was cut by 1 base and J by 0 bases, with 14 bases left in between. CDR3 region: CASSLLLFRGSGNTIYF. CDR3 DNA sequence: TGTGCCAGCAGCTTGCTGTTGTTTAGGGGCTCTGGAAACACCATATATTTT.

The chain carries TRBV7-2 and TRBJ2-3; TRBD2 agrees at 11 bases. The CDR3 covers 13 residues. V lost 10 bases, J lost 4 bases, and 4 bases stayed unmatched. Germline CDR1 reads SGHTA; CDR2 reads FQGNSA. The CDR3 sequence is CANSLAGADTQYF. Written as DNA, the CDR3 is TGTGCCAACTCACTAGCGGGAGCAGATACGCAGTATTTT.

The chain has TRBV5-1 and TRBJ2-3; possibly TRBD1 for D (6 bases). Trimming cost V 0 bases and J 6 bases, with 8 bases left between them. CDR3 length: 13 residues. Germline CDR1 SGHRS, CDR2 YFSETQ. The CDR3, as DNA: TGCGCCAGCAGCTTGGCAGGGGCTGATACGCAGTATTTT. Protein product: CASSLAGADTQYF.

CDR3 in amino acids: CASSYSLGMNTEAFF. For the CDR3, the DNA is TGTGCCAGCAGTTACTCACTGGGAATGAACACTGAAGCTTTCTTT. The J gene is TRBJ1-1, the V gene TRBV6-5; D is ambiguous. V shed 0 bases and J shed 0 bases, with 8 bases lying between them. The germline CDR1 and CDR2 sequences are MNHEY and SVGAGI. The CDR3 loop spans 15 amino acids.

The rearrangement links TRBV19 to TRBJ1-4; TRBD1 matches at 7 bases. V lost 5 bases to trimming and J lost 0 bases; unmatched junction nucleotides: 6. Per germline, CDR1 LNHDA and CDR2 SQIVND (reference sequence). The CDR3 is 16 amino acids. The CDR3 sequence: CASSPDRAATNEKLFF. In DNA form, the CDR3 reads TGTGCCAGTAGTCCCGACAGGGCGGCAACTAATGAAAAACTGTTTTTT.

V and J are TRBV6-5 and TRBJ2-7; 8 positions agree with TRBD2. The CDR3 spans 14 residues. After removal of 6 bases from V and 5 bases from J, the junction contained 9 bases not matched to a gene. Germline V gene sequence: CDR1 MNHEY, CDR2 SVGAGI. CDR3 residues: CASRRSETSDEQYF. For the CDR3, the DNA is TGTGCCAGCAGACGGTCGGAGACTAGCGACGAGCAGTACTTC.

V usage is TRBV5-1 and J usage is TRBJ2-7; a weak D match, TRBD1 (5 bases). CDR1 is SGHRS, CDR2 YFSETQ, per germline. The CDR3 has 14 amino acids. V dropped 4 bases and J dropped 0 bases, with 11 bases sitting between them. CDR3 sequence reads: CASSNRQSSYEQYF. The DNA of the CDR3 is TGCGCCAGCAGCAACAGACAGAGCTCCTACGAGCAGTACTTC.